The 25 T cell receptor beta chains presented below share a single source sample, sequenced in a study of blood T cell repertoires in COVID-19. Generated by immunoSEQ multiplex PCR, the TCRdb table keeps only in-frame clones and is missing some. The repertoire includes some 150,000 clones, 87% of them detected once, and less than 0.95% sits in the top ten. The sequenced sample was peripheral blood. The receptors originated from a woman between 45 and 65 years old with acute or convalescent COVID-19.

The chain is built from TRBV11-2 and TRBJ2-1; D is uncertain. Germline loops: CDR1 SGHAT, CDR2 FQNNGV. V lost 3 bases to trimming and J lost 5 bases, with 5 bases between them. The CDR3 sequence is 12 residues long. The CDR3 is CASSFLNNEQFF. The CDR3 DNA reads as TGTGCCAGCAGCTTCCTTAACAATGAGCAGTTCTTC.

The chain recombines TRBV15 with TRBJ2-3; 8 bases align to TRBD2. Losses at the gene ends were 2 bases for V and 4 bases for J; bases not matched to a gene: 11. Germline loops: CDR1 LNHNV, CDR2 YYDKDF (reference sequence). CDR3 length: 17 residues. The CDR3 nucleotides are TGTGCCACCAGCAGATCTTATCCTAGCGGGTTCCCAGATACGCAGTATTTT. The encoded protein is CATSRSYPSGFPDTQYF. Full variable domain (outside the CDR3, taken from reference TRBV15 and TRBJ2-3): DAMVIQNPRYQVTQFGKPVTLSCSQTLNHNVMYWYQQKSSQAPKLLFHYYDKDFNNEADTPDNFQSRRPNTSFCFLDIRSPGLGDTAMYLCATSRSYPSGFPDTQYFGPGTRLTVL.

V usage is TRBV6-5 and J usage is TRBJ2-1; 13 bases are shared with TRBD2. Germline CDR1 and CDR2: MNHEY and SVGAGI. This CDR3 has 15 residues. Trimming removed 7 bases from V and 9 bases from J; junction bases left unmatched: 9. This CDR3 is CASTLTSGRASEQFF. The DNA of the CDR3 is TGTGCCAGCACCCTTACTAGCGGGAGGGCCAGTGAGCAGTTCTTC.

This chain uses TRBV12-3 or TRBV12-4 with TRBJ1-4, with a possible D match to TRBD1 (5 bases). The CDR3 length is 13 residues. V was trimmed by 3 bases and J by 6 bases, leaving 8 bases between them. The CDR3 protein is CASSLVRDEKLFF. The CDR3, as DNA: TGTGCCAGCAGTTTGGTCAGGGATGAAAAACTGTTTTTT.

This chain links TRBV19 with TRBJ1-1; TRBD1 aligns across 10 bases. CDR1 LNHDA and CDR2 SQIVND come from the germline V gene (reference sequence). With V trimmed by 6 bases and J by 3 bases, 4 bases remained unmatched. This CDR3 is 14 amino acids long. CDR3 nucleotides: TGTGCCAGTAGCCCCGACAGGGGGCACACTGAAGCTTTCTTT. Protein: CASSPDRGHTEAFF.

CDR3: CASSLLRGNTIYF. CDR3 DNA sequence: TGTGCCAGCAGTTTATTGAGGGGAAACACCATATATTTT. The rearrangement joins TRBV12-3 or TRBV12-4 to TRBJ1-3; unclear D gene. The V end was cut by 2 bases, the J end by 4 bases, with 6 bases between. The CDR3 has 13 residues.

The chain combines TRBV10-2 with TRBJ2-7, with a tentative D call TRBD1 (6 bases). The V end was cut by 7 bases, the J end by 2 bases, with 21 bases between. The V gene's germline CDR1 is WSHSY and CDR2 SAAADI. The length of the CDR3 is 16 residues. CDR3 nucleotide sequence: TGCGCCAGCATTAAGAGTTCAGGACAGCAGCCCTACGAGCAGTACTTC. Protein: CASIKSSGQQPYEQYF.

The rearrangement links TRBV10-1 to TRBJ2-1; 13 positions match TRBD2. Germline V lookup: CDR1 WNHNN, CDR2 SYGVQD (reference sequence). CDR3 length: 16 residues. J was trimmed by 6 bases and V by 6 bases; bases with no gene match: 8. The CDR3 spells CASSEKGLAGINEQFF. The DNA for the CDR3 is TGCGCCAGCAGCGAAAAGGGACTAGCGGGGATCAATGAGCAGTTCTTC.

This rearrangement joins TRBV2 to TRBJ2-1, with D uncertain. Trimming left V 3 bases short and J 7 bases short, with 4 bases between. The CDR3 is made up of 11 amino acids. Germline CDR1 and CDR2: SNHLY and FYNNEI. CDR3 sequence (DNA): TGTGCCAGCAGTGACGAGAATGAGCAGTTCTTC. Its translation is CASSDENEQFF. Filled out from reference TRBV2 and TRBJ2-1, the complete variable domain reads EPEVTQTPSHQVTQMGQEVILRCVPISNHLYFYWYRQILGQKVEFLVSFYNNEISEKSEIFDDQFSVERPDGSNFTLKIRSTKLEDSAMYFCASSDENEQFFGPGTRLTVL.

The J gene is TRBJ2-3, the V gene TRBV7-3, with TRBD2 matching 7 bases. In germline, CDR1 is SGHTA, CDR2 FQGTGA. The V and J ends lost 2 bases and 5 bases, in that order; junction bases with no gene match: 4. The CDR3 is 14 residues long. The CDR3 spells CASSLLRGEDTQYF. For the CDR3, the DNA is TGTGCCAGCAGCTTATTACGGGGGGAAGATACGCAGTATTTT.

The rearrangement links TRBV6-5 to TRBJ1-1; D is possibly TRBD1 (6 bases). The CDR3 sequence is 13 residues long. Looked up from germline, CDR1 is MNHEY and CDR2 is SVGAGI. Trimming removed 11 bases from V and 0 bases from J, with 13 bases in between. The CDR3 region has the DNA TGTGCCGCTAAGGGACACCTGAACACTGAAGCTTTCTTT. Its protein is CAAKGHLNTEAFF.

This rearrangement joins TRBV19 to TRBJ1-2, with 10 bases matching TRBD1. From germline, CDR1 is LNHDA and CDR2 SQIVND (reference sequence). The V gene end was trimmed by 5 bases and the J gene end by 6 bases; junction bases not matched to a gene: 9. This CDR3 is 15 amino acids long. The CDR3 DNA follows: TGTGCCAGTAGTTCGGGACAGGGGTTTTATGATGGCTACACCTTC. Translating gives CASSSGQGFYDGYTF.

The chain couples TRBV6-5 to TRBJ2-7, with TRBD1 matching over 8 bases. Germline CDR1 MNHEY, CDR2 SVGAGI. The CDR3 consists of 15 residues. V was pared by 6 bases and J by 6 bases, with 13 bases of the junction left unmatched. The CDR3 loop reads CASSPTGAEVSEQYF. The DNA of the CDR3 is TGTGCCAGCAGCCCGACAGGGGCGGAGGTTAGCGAGCAGTACTTC.

The chain joins TRBV7-3 to TRBJ1-1, with a tentative D call TRBD1 (6 bases). Germline lookup yields CDR1 SGHTA and CDR2 FQGTGA. There are 14 residues in the CDR3. With 3 bases removed from V and 1 base from J, the gap between germline ends came to 9 bases. The CDR3 is CASSLGHANTEAFF. The CDR3 DNA follows: TGTGCCAGCAGCTTGGGACACGCGAACACTGAAGCTTTCTTT.

The chain links TRBV6-1 to TRBJ1-5; D is ambiguous. Deletions cut 3 bases from V and 5 bases from J, with 11 bases between. Germline V gene sequence: CDR1 MNHNS, CDR2 SASEGT. CDR3 length: 14 amino acids. The CDR3 here is CASSDQPGDQPQHF. As DNA, the CDR3 is TGTGCCAGCAGTGATCAACCCGGGGATCAGCCCCAGCATTTT.

This clone was seen just once. The gene calls are TRBV4-2 and TRBJ1-2; TRBD1 matches at 10 bases. Unmatched junction bases numbered 6, after V lost 2 bases and J lost 6 bases. CDR1 and CDR2 (germline): LGHNA, YNFKEQ. This CDR3 contains 15 residues. The CDR3 protein is CASSQPPGTGDGYTF. The CDR3 nucleotides read TGTGCCAGCAGCCAACCTCCGGGGACAGGGGATGGCTACACCTTC.

For this clone: The junction departs from germline at one end; a sequencing error may be responsible. The V call is TRBV12-3 or TRBV12-4, the J call TRBJ2-1, with D unclear. The CDR3 spans 13 residues. The CDR3, as DNA: TGTGCCAGCAGTTTACTATCCTACGATGAGCAGTTCTTC. This codes for CASSLLSYDEQFF.

About this clone itself: An end of the junction differs from the germline gene, which may be a read error. The CDR3 reads CAWCVRDSGNSPLHF. The CDR3 DNA reads TGTGCCTGGTGTGTGCGGGACAGCGGTAATTCACCCCTCCACTTT. This chain joins TRBV30 and TRBJ1-6; TRBD1 matches 7 bases. The CDR3 runs to 15 residues. Looked up from germline, CDR1 is GTSNPN and CDR2 is SVGIG (reference sequence).

The V gene is TRBV5-6, the J gene TRBJ1-2; D not certain. The CDR3 is 13 residues long. The V gene's germline CDR1 is SGHDT and CDR2 YYEEEE. The V gene lost 0 bases and the J gene lost 4 bases, with 7 bases spanning the gap. The DNA of the CDR3 is TGTGCCAGCAGCTTGGACAGTTCCTATGGCTACACCTTC. Protein: CASSLDSSYGYTF.

V gene TRBV6-1 combines with J gene TRBJ2-7, with D possibly TRBD2 on 7 matching bases. The ends were cut back, 1 base at V and 3 bases at J, with 16 bases in the middle. The CDR3 is made up of 16 amino acids. Looked up from germline, CDR1 is MNHNS and CDR2 is SASEGT. CDR3 protein: CASSEGLRGGNYEQYF. CDR3 DNA sequence: TGTGCCAGCAGTGAAGGGTTGAGGGGGGGAAACTACGAGCAGTACTTC.

The V call is TRBV7-3, the J call TRBJ2-7; 9 nucleotides agree with TRBD2. The CDR3 runs to 15 residues. The V segment lost 1 base and the J segment 3 bases; nucleotides outside the gene matches: 4. Germline V gives CDR1 SGHTA, CDR2 FQGTGA. CDR3 region: CASSLSAGGLYEQYF. As DNA, the CDR3 is TGTGCCAGCAGCTTAAGTGCGGGAGGGCTCTACGAGCAGTACTTC.

The chain links TRBV9 to TRBJ2-3, with TRBD2 matching over 9 bases. The CDR3 is 14 residues long. V was pared by 5 bases and J by 5 bases, with 6 bases of the junction left unmatched. The germline gives CDR1 SGDLS, CDR2 YYNGEE. CDR3: CASSALRGGDTQYF. In DNA, the CDR3 is TGTGCCAGCAGTGCCTTGCGGGGGGGAGATACGCAGTATTTT.

This chain links TRBV19 with TRBJ1-1, with D possibly TRBD1 on 5 matching bases. CDR1 LNHDA and CDR2 SQIVND come from the germline V gene (reference sequence). This CDR3 is 13 amino acids long. With 4 bases removed from V and 0 bases from J, the gap between germline ends came to 6 bases. CDR3 amino acids: CASSTGMNTEAFF. The CDR3 DNA reads as TGTGCCAGTAGTACAGGGATGAACACTGAAGCTTTCTTT.

This sequence joins TRBV3-1 (or the pseudogene TRBV3-2) and TRBJ1-4; the D gene is possibly TRBD1 (5 bases). The CDR3 length is 15 residues. The ends were cut back, 0 bases at V and 4 bases at J, with 9 bases in the middle. Germline lookup yields CDR1 LGHDT and CDR2 YNNKEL (reference sequence). CDR3 DNA sequence: TGTGCCAGCAGCCAAGAGGGGGGGAATAATGAAAAACTGTTTTTT. It codes for CASSQEGGNNEKLFF.

This chain joins TRBV9 and TRBJ1-1; D gene uncertain. V was clipped by 1 base and J by 5 bases, with 12 bases between them. The CDR3 extends over 14 amino acids. The germline CDR1 and CDR2 sequences are SGDLS and YYNGEE. In DNA form, the CDR3 reads TGTGCCAGCAGCGTATTAGCTCCCGGGACTGAAGCTTTCTTT. The encoded protein is CASSVLAPGTEAFF.